This is a list of T cell receptor beta chains from one sample in a study of blood T cell repertoires in COVID-19. Some clones are missing from TCRdb's copy, which holds only in-frame ones; the method was immunoSEQ multiplex PCR. The sample shows 150,000 to 200,000 clones, around 89% of them seen only once. Sequencing was done on a sample of peripheral blood. Receptors originate from a man in his sixties with acute or convalescent COVID-19. Both conserved end residues are part of each CDR3. Fields, in order: V gene, clone size, J gene, D gene, CDR3 protein, CDR3 DNA. The D gene is left open where the match is weak. Clone size is stated in some rows and not others, as once, few, many or a class when expanded.

v_gene: TRBV9
abundance: NA
j_gene: TRBJ2-1
d_gene: NA
CDR3aa: CASSGGPYNEQFF
CDR3nt: TGTGCCAGCAGCGGGGGCCCCTACAATGAGCAGTTCTTC

v_gene: TRBV5-6
abundance: NA
j_gene: TRBJ1-2
d_gene: NA
CDR3aa: CASSPPTVYGYTF
CDR3nt: TGTGCCAGCAGCCCCCCCACAGTCTATGGCTACACCTTC

v_gene: TRBV11-3
abundance: NA
j_gene: TRBJ2-5
d_gene: TRBD1
CDR3aa: CASSPPGQGDETQYF
CDR3nt: TGTGCCAGCAGCCCACCGGGACAGGGGGACGAGACCCAGTACTTC

v_gene: TRBV19
abundance: NA
j_gene: TRBJ1-2
d_gene: TRBD1
CDR3aa: CASSINDRGGYTF
CDR3nt: TGTGCCAGTAGTATAAATGACAGGGGTGGCTACACCTTC

v_gene: TRBV29-1
abundance: NA
j_gene: TRBJ2-5
d_gene: TRBD2
CDR3aa: CSARGGGDETQYF
CDR3nt: TGCAGTGCCCGGGGCGGGGGGGATGAGACCCAGTACTTC

v_gene: TRBV6-5
abundance: few
j_gene: TRBJ2-1
d_gene: NA
CDR3aa: CASSYRRGANEQFF
CDR3nt: TGTGCCAGCAGTTACCGTCGGGGGGCGAATGAGCAGTTCTTC

v_gene: TRBV6-5
abundance: NA
j_gene: TRBJ1-5
d_gene: NA
CDR3aa: CASSTGSNQPQHF
CDR3nt: TGTGCCAGCAGTACAGGGAGCAATCAGCCCCAGCATTTT

v_gene: TRBV7-3
abundance: few
j_gene: TRBJ2-1
d_gene: NA
CDR3aa: CASSPLGGEQFF
CDR3nt: TGTGCCAGCAGCCCCTTAGGGGGTGAGCAGTTCTTC

v_gene: TRBV6-5
abundance: NA
j_gene: TRBJ1-2
d_gene: NA
CDR3aa: CASRRGRGYTF
CDR3nt: TGTGCCAGCAGGCGGGGAAGGGGCTACACCTTC

v_gene: TRBV7-9
abundance: NA
j_gene: TRBJ1-1
d_gene: TRBD1
CDR3aa: CASSFGQGASGAFF
CDR3nt: TGTGCCAGCAGCTTCGGACAGGGGGCCTCGGGCGCTTTCTTT

v_gene: TRBV5-5
abundance: NA
j_gene: TRBJ1-1
d_gene: NA
CDR3aa: CASSLADSVTEAFF
CDR3nt: TGTGCCAGCAGCTTGGCGGACAGCGTCACTGAAGCTTTCTTT

v_gene: TRBV5-5
abundance: NA
j_gene: TRBJ1-3
d_gene: NA
CDR3aa: CASSLGAGAGNTIYF
CDR3nt: TGTGCCAGCAGCTTGGGGGCAGGGGCTGGAAACACCATATATTTT

v_gene: TRBV20-1
abundance: NA
j_gene: TRBJ1-1
d_gene: NA
CDR3aa: CSASQTRGGTEAFF
CDR3nt: TGCAGTGCTAGTCAGACTAGAGGCGGCACTGAAGCTTTCTTT

v_gene: TRBV4-1
abundance: NA
j_gene: TRBJ2-7
d_gene: TRBD1
CDR3aa: CASSQASGTAFYEQYF
CDR3nt: TGCGCCAGCAGCCAAGCCTCCGGGACAGCCTTCTACGAGCAGTACTTC

v_gene: TRBV6-6
abundance: NA
j_gene: TRBJ1-4
d_gene: TRBD1
CDR3aa: CASSLQGGGEKLFF
CDR3nt: TGTGCCAGCAGTTTACAGGGGGGAGGTGAAAAACTGTTTTTT

v_gene: TRBV11-3
abundance: NA
j_gene: TRBJ2-7
d_gene: TRBD2
CDR3aa: CASSLDRLAGGGEQYF
CDR3nt: TGTGCCAGCAGCTTAGACCGACTAGCGGGAGGCGGGGAGCAGTACTTC

v_gene: TRBV9
abundance: NA
j_gene: TRBJ2-7
d_gene: TRBD2
CDR3aa: CASSPPRASGVPYEQYF
CDR3nt: TGTGCCAGCAGCCCTCCCCGGGCCAGCGGGGTTCCCTACGAGCAGTACTTC

v_gene: TRBV10-3
abundance: NA
j_gene: TRBJ2-2
d_gene: NA
CDR3aa: CAIKVGGVRELFF
CDR3nt: TGTGCCATCAAGGTCGGGGGTGTACGGGAGCTGTTTTTT

v_gene: TRBV5-6
abundance: NA
j_gene: TRBJ1-2
d_gene: NA
CDR3aa: CASSLRAGNYGYTF
CDR3nt: TGTGCCAGCAGCTTGCGGGCGGGAAACTATGGCTACACCTTC

v_gene: TRBV29-1
abundance: NA
j_gene: TRBJ1-2
d_gene: TRBD1
CDR3aa: CSVRTGEDTF
CDR3nt: TGCAGCGTCCGGACAGGTGAGGACACCTTC

v_gene: TRBV7-2
abundance: NA
j_gene: TRBJ2-5
d_gene: NA
CDR3aa: CASSFQGLVTQYF
CDR3nt: TGTGCCAGCAGCTTCCAGGGGCTGGTGACCCAGTACTTC

v_gene: TRBV3-1/TRBV3-2
abundance: NA
j_gene: TRBJ1-5
d_gene: NA
CDR3aa: CASSQGRGSNQPQHF
CDR3nt: TGTGCCAGCAGCCAAGGAAGGGGGAGCAATCAGCCCCAGCATTTT

v_gene: TRBV19
abundance: NA
j_gene: TRBJ2-3
d_gene: NA
CDR3aa: CASALGDTDTQYF
CDR3nt: TGTGCCAGTGCCTTAGGAGACACAGATACGCAGTATTTT

v_gene: TRBV9
abundance: NA
j_gene: TRBJ1-1
d_gene: NA
CDR3aa: CASSVDGGLHMNTEAFF
CDR3nt: TGTGCCAGCAGCGTAGACGGGGGACTTCACATGAACACTGAAGCTTTCTTT

v_gene: TRBV4-3
abundance: NA
j_gene: TRBJ1-1
d_gene: NA
CDR3aa: CASSLARQGYSDTEAFF
CDR3nt: TGCGCCAGCAGCCTGGCCAGGCAGGGGTATTCTGACACTGAAGCTTTCTTT

v_gene: TRBV18
abundance: NA
j_gene: TRBJ1-1
d_gene: TRBD1
CDR3aa: CASSVTGIDGTEAFF
CDR3nt: TGTGCCAGCTCAGTGACAGGGATCGATGGCACTGAAGCTTTCTTT

v_gene: TRBV5-1
abundance: NA
j_gene: TRBJ2-5
d_gene: TRBD2
CDR3aa: CASSLGLAGGAEETQYF
CDR3nt: TGCGCCAGCAGCTTGGGGCTAGCGGGGGGAGCTGAAGAGACCCAGTACTTC

v_gene: TRBV19
abundance: NA
j_gene: TRBJ1-1
d_gene: NA
CDR3aa: CASSIPGRTEAFF
CDR3nt: TGTGCCAGTAGTATCCCAGGGAGGACTGAAGCTTTCTTT

v_gene: TRBV11-1
abundance: NA
j_gene: TRBJ1-2
d_gene: TRBD1
CDR3aa: CASSLEPGTANGYTF
CDR3nt: TGTGCCAGCAGCTTAGAGCCGGGGACAGCCAATGGCTACACCTTC

v_gene: TRBV11-3
abundance: NA
j_gene: TRBJ1-2
d_gene: NA
CDR3aa: CASSPHTQGWFGYTF
CDR3nt: TGTGCCAGCAGCCCTCATACCCAGGGATGGTTTGGCTACACCTTC

v_gene: TRBV24-1
abundance: few
j_gene: TRBJ1-5
d_gene: TRBD1
CDR3aa: CATSDAGQGSQPQHF
CDR3nt: TGTGCCACCAGTGATGCTGGACAGGGAAGTCAGCCCCAGCATTTT

v_gene: TRBV14
abundance: NA
j_gene: TRBJ2-6
d_gene: NA
CDR3aa: CASSLALTGSSGANVLTF
CDR3nt: TGTGCCAGCAGCCTGGCCCTGACAGGCTCCTCTGGGGCCAACGTCCTGACTTTC

v_gene: TRBV5-6
abundance: NA
j_gene: TRBJ2-7
d_gene: NA
CDR3aa: CASSLGVSYEQYF
CDR3nt: TGTGCCAGCAGCTTAGGGGTCTCCTACGAGCAGTACTTC

v_gene: TRBV12-5
abundance: NA
j_gene: TRBJ1-5
d_gene: NA
CDR3aa: CASAERLYSNQPQHF
CDR3nt: TGTGCTAGTGCGGAGCGGTTATATAGCAATCAGCCCCAGCATTTT

v_gene: TRBV27
abundance: once
j_gene: TRBJ2-1
d_gene: NA
CDR3aa: CASGRQTRGNEQFF
CDR3nt: TGTGCCAGCGGCCGCCAGACTCGGGGCAATGAGCAGTTCTTC

v_gene: TRBV19
abundance: NA
j_gene: TRBJ1-4
d_gene: NA
CDR3aa: CASSIELQGGLFF
CDR3nt: TGTGCCAGTAGTATAGAACTCCAAGGCGGACTGTTTTTT

v_gene: TRBV7-8
abundance: NA
j_gene: TRBJ1-1
d_gene: NA
CDR3aa: CASSPGGNTEAFF
CDR3nt: TGTGCCAGCAGCCCGGGGGGTAACACTGAAGCTTTCTTT

v_gene: TRBV11-1
abundance: once
j_gene: TRBJ2-3
d_gene: NA
CDR3aa: CASSSSGVTDTQYF
CDR3nt: TGTGCCAGCAGCTCTTCAGGGGTGACAGATACGCAGTATTTT

v_gene: TRBV11-3
abundance: once
j_gene: TRBJ2-1
d_gene: TRBD1
CDR3aa: CASSRDRHNEQFF
CDR3nt: TGTGCCAGCAGCCGGGACAGGCACAATGAGCAGTTCTTC

v_gene: TRBV6-2/TRBV6-3
abundance: NA
j_gene: TRBJ2-4
d_gene: NA
CDR3aa: CASSYYEGWTKNIQYF
CDR3nt: TGTGCCAGCAGTTACTATGAGGGATGGACCAAAAACATTCAGTACTTC

v_gene: TRBV6-1
abundance: NA
j_gene: TRBJ2-1
d_gene: TRBD2
CDR3aa: CASSEGFGGRGFNEQFF
CDR3nt: TGTGCCAGCAGTGAAGGATTTGGCGGGAGGGGTTTCAATGAGCAGTTCTTC

v_gene: TRBV6-2/TRBV6-3
abundance: NA
j_gene: TRBJ1-3
d_gene: NA
CDR3aa: CASSYSGSSGNTIYF
CDR3nt: TGTGCCAGCAGTTACAGCGGGAGCTCTGGAAACACCATATATTTT

v_gene: TRBV29-1
abundance: NA
j_gene: TRBJ1-1
d_gene: NA
CDR3aa: CSVEGIMRGTEAFF
CDR3nt: TGCAGCGTTGAAGGTATTATGAGAGGCACTGAAGCTTTCTTT

v_gene: TRBV19
abundance: NA
j_gene: TRBJ2-5
d_gene: NA
CDR3aa: CASSLTGFQETQYF
CDR3nt: TGTGCCAGTAGTCTAACAGGGTTCCAAGAGACCCAGTACTTC

v_gene: TRBV18
abundance: NA
j_gene: TRBJ2-7
d_gene: NA
CDR3aa: CASSRDRSGSYEQYF
CDR3nt: TGTGCCAGCTCACGTGACAGGTCTGGTTCCTACGAGCAGTACTTC

v_gene: TRBV30
abundance: NA
j_gene: TRBJ1-3
d_gene: NA
CDR3aa: CAWSGRGGAGGNTIYF
CDR3nt: TGTGCCTGGAGTGGCCGCGGGGGAGCGGGAGGAAACACCATATATTTT

v_gene: TRBV27
abundance: NA
j_gene: TRBJ1-2
d_gene: NA
CDR3aa: CASSLRRQGYGYTF
CDR3nt: TGTGCCAGCAGTTTAAGGCGCCAGGGCTATGGCTACACCTTC

v_gene: TRBV5-1
abundance: NA
j_gene: TRBJ2-7
d_gene: NA
CDR3aa: CASSKGHTSSYEQYF
CDR3nt: TGCGCCAGCAGCAAGGGACACACATCCTCCTACGAGCAGTACTTC

v_gene: TRBV18
abundance: NA
j_gene: TRBJ2-3
d_gene: NA
CDR3aa: CASSPPTVTDTQYF
CDR3nt: TGTGCCAGCTCACCCCCCACAGTCACAGATACGCAGTATTTT

v_gene: TRBV11-3
abundance: NA
j_gene: TRBJ2-1
d_gene: TRBD1
CDR3aa: CASSSNTGDRDNEQFF
CDR3nt: TGTGCCAGCAGCTCTAATACTGGGGACAGGGACAATGAGCAGTTCTTC

v_gene: TRBV18
abundance: NA
j_gene: TRBJ1-6
d_gene: NA
CDR3aa: CASSPSGAGSNSPLHF
CDR3nt: TGTGCCAGCTCACCCAGCGGGGCCGGGAGTAATTCACCCCTCCACTTT

v_gene: TRBV5-6
abundance: NA
j_gene: TRBJ1-6
d_gene: NA
CDR3aa: CASSWTASSYNSPLHF
CDR3nt: TGTGCCAGCAGCTGGACAGCTAGCTCCTATAATTCACCCCTCCACTTT